The clone carrying this TCR beta chain has a handful of counts. Its antigen is unknown. The record originates from a study of beta chain features in type 1 diabetes. Background on the study: Healthy donors resembled patients in age, gender and cell yields. Study conclusions and caveats: People with Type 1 diabetes carried modestly yet significantly shorter TCRB CDR3s in all four CD4+ subsets. The naive, central memory and Treg TCRB repertoires of patients appeared to be more similar to one another than those of healthy donors.

Expressed TCRB transcripts were sequenced, since all the RNA that had been isolated was reverse transcribed. TCRdb's table, derived via immunoSEQ multiplex PCR, lists solely in-frame clones and lacks some. The table records 300,000 or so clones, 13% of them present only once. The CDR3 is 14 amino acids. V was cut by 3 bases and J by 4 bases, with 16 bases left in between. Germline CDR1 GTSNPN, CDR2 SVGIG (reference sequence). The chain carries TRBV30 and TRBJ2-7; D possibly corresponds to TRBD1 (8 bases). The sample comprised naive CD4+ T cells from blood. The clonotype originates from a woman younger than 35 with type 1 diabetes. The CDR3 DNA reads as TGTGCCTGGAGCGAAGACAGGGGAGGGTACGAGCAGTACTTC. Translated: CAWSEDRGGYEQYF.